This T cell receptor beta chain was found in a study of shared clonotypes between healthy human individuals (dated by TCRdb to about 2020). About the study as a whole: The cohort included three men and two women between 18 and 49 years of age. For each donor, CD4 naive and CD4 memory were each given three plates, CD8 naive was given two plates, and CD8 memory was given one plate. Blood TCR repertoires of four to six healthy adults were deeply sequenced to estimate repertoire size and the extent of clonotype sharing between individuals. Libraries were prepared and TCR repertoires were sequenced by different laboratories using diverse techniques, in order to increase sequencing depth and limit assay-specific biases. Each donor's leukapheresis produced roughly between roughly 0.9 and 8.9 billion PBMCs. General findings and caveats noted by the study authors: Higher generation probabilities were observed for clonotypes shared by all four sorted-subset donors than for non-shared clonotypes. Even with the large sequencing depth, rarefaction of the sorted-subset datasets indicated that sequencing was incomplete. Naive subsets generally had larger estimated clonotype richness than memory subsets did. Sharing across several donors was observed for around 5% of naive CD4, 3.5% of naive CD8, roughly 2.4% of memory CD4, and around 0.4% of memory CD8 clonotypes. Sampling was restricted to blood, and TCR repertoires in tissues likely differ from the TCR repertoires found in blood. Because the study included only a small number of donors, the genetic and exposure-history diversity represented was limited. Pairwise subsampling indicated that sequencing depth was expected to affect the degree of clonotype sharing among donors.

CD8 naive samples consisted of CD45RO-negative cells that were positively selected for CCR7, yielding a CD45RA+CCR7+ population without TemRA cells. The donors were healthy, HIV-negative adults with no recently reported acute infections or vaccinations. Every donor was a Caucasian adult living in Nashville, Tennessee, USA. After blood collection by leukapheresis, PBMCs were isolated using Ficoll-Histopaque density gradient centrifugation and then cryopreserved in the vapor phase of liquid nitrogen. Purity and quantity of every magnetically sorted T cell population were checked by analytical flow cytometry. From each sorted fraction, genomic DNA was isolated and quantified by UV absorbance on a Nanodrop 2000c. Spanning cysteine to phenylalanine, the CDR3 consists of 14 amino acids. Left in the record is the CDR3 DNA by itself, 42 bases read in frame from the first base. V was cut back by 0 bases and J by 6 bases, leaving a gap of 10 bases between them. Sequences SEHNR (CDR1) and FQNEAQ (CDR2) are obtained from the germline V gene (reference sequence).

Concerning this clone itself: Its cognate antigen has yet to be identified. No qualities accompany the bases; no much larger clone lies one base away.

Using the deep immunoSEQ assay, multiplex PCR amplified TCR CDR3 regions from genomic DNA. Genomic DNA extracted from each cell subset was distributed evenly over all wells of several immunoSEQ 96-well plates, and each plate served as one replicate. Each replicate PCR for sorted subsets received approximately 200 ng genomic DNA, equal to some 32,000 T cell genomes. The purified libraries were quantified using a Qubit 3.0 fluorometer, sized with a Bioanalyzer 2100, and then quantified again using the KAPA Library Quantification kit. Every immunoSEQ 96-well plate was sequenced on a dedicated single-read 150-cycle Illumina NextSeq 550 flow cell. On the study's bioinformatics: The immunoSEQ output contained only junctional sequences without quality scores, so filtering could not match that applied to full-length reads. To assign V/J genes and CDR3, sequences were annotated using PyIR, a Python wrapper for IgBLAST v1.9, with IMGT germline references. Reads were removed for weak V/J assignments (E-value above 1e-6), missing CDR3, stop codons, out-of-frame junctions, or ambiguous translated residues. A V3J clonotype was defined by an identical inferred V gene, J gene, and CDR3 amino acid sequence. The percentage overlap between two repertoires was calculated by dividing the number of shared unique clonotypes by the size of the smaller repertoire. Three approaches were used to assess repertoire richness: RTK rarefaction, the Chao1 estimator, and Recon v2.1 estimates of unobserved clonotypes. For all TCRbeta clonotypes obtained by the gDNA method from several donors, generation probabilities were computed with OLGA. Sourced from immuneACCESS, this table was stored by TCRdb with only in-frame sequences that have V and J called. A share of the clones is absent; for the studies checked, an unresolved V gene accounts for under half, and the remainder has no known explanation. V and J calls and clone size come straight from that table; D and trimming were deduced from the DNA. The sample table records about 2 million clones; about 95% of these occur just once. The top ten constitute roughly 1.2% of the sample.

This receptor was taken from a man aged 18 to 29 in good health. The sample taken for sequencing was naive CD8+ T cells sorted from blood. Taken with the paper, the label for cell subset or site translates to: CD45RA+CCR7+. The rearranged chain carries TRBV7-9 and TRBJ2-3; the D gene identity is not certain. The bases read TGTGCCAGCAGCTTAGCGCTCTTAGGGGATACGCAGTATTTT. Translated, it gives CASSLALLGDTQYF.